Included here is one T cell receptor beta chain sequence, with context. The target antigen is unknown. CDR3 regions of TCR beta were amplified from RNA transcripts. A first-round RT-PCR used HTBI primers, followed by a second-round multiplex PCR. Each CDR3 protein is one row after TCRdb ran MiXCR on the multiplex PCR reads. Found here are around 520,000 distinct CDR3 sequences, 35% to 40% of them singletons; the top ten hold 3.5% to 4.5%. Deletions cut 5 bases from V and 2 bases from J, with 15 bases between. CDR3 length: 16 residues. Germline-derived CDR1 and CDR2 are SEHNR and FQNEAQ (reference sequence). The source of the sample is a study of Graves' ophthalmopathy and Graves' hyperthyroidism. Study results and caveats: The study's model predicted ophthalmopathy progression at 65% to 71% sensitivity and approximately 78% specificity.

Certain patients were not enrolled. These were patients with other autoimmune diseases, uncontrolled infections, pregnancy or lactation. This TCR was sampled from an adult man with Graves' hyperthyroidism. Sequencing input: peripheral blood or thyroid tissue (not recorded which). The chain joins TRBV7-9 to TRBJ2-2, with D maybe TRBD2 (6 bases). In DNA form, the CDR3 reads TGTGCCAGCAGCCCGGGGACTGCTGGAAACACCGGGGAGCTGTTTTTT. Residues: CASSPGTAGNTGELFF.